The 27 T cell receptor beta chains given below trace back to one sample, sequenced in a study of CD8+ T cells in alopecia areata. Isolated RNA was reverse transcribed into cDNA used as the sequencing template. Clones were read by immunoSEQ multiplex PCR, and TCRdb kept only the in-frame ones, dropping some. Found here are 100,000 to 120,000 clones, 45% to 60% of them singletons; the top ten hold about 23%. Material: NKG2D-low CD8+ T cells sorted from blood. The receptors originated from a human donor with alopecia areata.

The chain uses TRBV4-1 and TRBJ2-7; no firm D call. Germline assignment: CDR1 MGHRA and CDR2 YSYEKL. This CDR3 region has 12 residues. Trimming removed 0 bases at V and 6 bases at J, with 6 bases between. CDR3 residues: CASSQDFREQYF. Written as DNA, the CDR3 is TGCGCCAGCAGCCAAGACTTCCGCGAGCAGTACTTC.

The V gene is TRBV18, the J gene TRBJ2-3; 12 bases fit TRBD1. The CDR3 totals 18 residues. In germline, CDR1 is KGHSH, CDR2 LQKENI. J was trimmed by 2 bases and V by 0 bases; bases with no gene match: 6. This CDR3 is CASSPPWGQGAFTDTQYF. The CDR3, as DNA: TGTGCCAGCTCACCACCGTGGGGACAGGGGGCATTCACAGATACGCAGTATTTT.

This sequence joins TRBV7-6 and TRBJ2-7, with TRBD1 identical over 8 bases. Germline-derived CDR1 and CDR2 are SGHVS and FNYEAQ. V dropped 5 bases and J dropped 3; count of bases not matched to a gene: 9. This CDR3 comprises 15 residues. CDR3 in amino acids: CASSPGQEQVYEQYF. For the CDR3, the DNA is TGTGCCAGCAGCCCGGGACAGGAGCAAGTCTACGAGCAGTACTTC.

This clone was found a few times. The chain uses TRBV2 and TRBJ1-1, with D unresolved. Germline CDR1 reads SNHLY; CDR2 reads FYNNEI. Trimming removed 11 bases from V and 0 bases from J, with 13 bases in between. This CDR3 has 13 residues. CDR3 region: CAQAQAMNTEAFF. The CDR3 DNA sequence: TGTGCCCAAGCCCAAGCGATGAACACTGAAGCTTTCTTT.

CDR3 protein: CASSIVGRREQYF. The DNA of the CDR3 is TGTGCCAGTAGTATAGTGGGCCGGCGGGAGCAGTACTTC. The chain has TRBV19 and TRBJ2-7, with D unresolved. CDR1 LNHDA and CDR2 SQIVND come from the germline V gene (reference sequence). This CDR3 is built from 13 residues. V lost 1 base and J 7 bases, leaving 11 bases between the germline ends.

V usage is TRBV4-1 and J usage is TRBJ2-3, with D possibly being TRBD2 (5 bases). The CDR3 sequence is 16 residues long. Trimming cost V 0 bases and J 0 bases, with 10 bases left between them. CDR1 is MGHRA, CDR2 YSYEKL, per germline. CDR3 region: CASSQEGERSTDTQYF. The CDR3 DNA is TGCGCCAGCAGCCAAGAGGGAGAGCGAAGCACAGATACGCAGTATTTT.

This clone was seen only a few times. V gene TRBV7-8 combines with J gene TRBJ2-1; the match to TRBD2 covers 11 bases. The V gene's germline CDR1 is SGHVS and CDR2 FQNEAQ. The CDR3 is 16 amino acids. V shed 5 bases, J shed 4 bases, and the junction held 7 bases outside the gene matches. Here the CDR3 reads CASSNRTSGLYNEQFF. The CDR3 region has the DNA TGTGCCAGCAGCAACCGGACTAGCGGGCTTTACAATGAGCAGTTCTTC.

Here the CDR3 DNA reads TGTGCCAGCAGTTTGGGTAGCGGGAGGGCACAAGAGACCCAGTACTTC. This sequence encodes CASSLGSGRAQETQYF. The chain recombines TRBV28 with TRBJ2-5, with 11 positions matching TRBD2. Germline V gene sequence: CDR1 MDHEN, CDR2 SYDVKM. Germline trimming cut 3 bases from V and 2 bases from J; bases unmatched to any gene: 5. The CDR3 consists of 16 residues.

This clone was found once. This chain connects TRBV9 to TRBJ1-1; 9 positions match TRBD1. Germline V CDR1 and CDR2: SGDLS, YYNGEE. This CDR3 spans 15 amino acids. After removal of 3 bases from V and 6 bases from J, the junction contained 9 bases not matched to a gene. CDR3 DNA sequence: TGTGCCAGCAGCGGGACCGGTGGACAGGGGCCTGAAGCTTTCTTT. Amino acids: CASSGTGGQGPEAFF.

The J gene is TRBJ2-6, the V gene TRBV2; D unresolved. Germline CDR1 and CDR2: SNHLY and FYNNEI. V gave up 3 bases and J gave up 0 bases, with 3 bases separating them. CDR3 size: 14 residues. CDR3 in DNA: TGTGCCAGCAGTGACAGCTCTGGGGCCAACGTCCTGACTTTC. Translating it yields CASSDSSGANVLTF.

The rearrangement joins TRBV7-9 to TRBJ2-7; 11 bases are a match to TRBD2. The CDR3 spans 17 residues. Trimming cost V 5 bases and J 3 bases; bases outside gene matches: 12. Per the germline V gene, CDR1 is SEHNR and CDR2 is FQNEAQ (reference sequence). CDR3 bases: TGTGCCAGCAGCCGAGTTGGGGAGACTAGCGGGAACTACGAGCAGTACTTC. Protein: CASSRVGETSGNYEQYF.

The chain links TRBV5-1 to TRBJ2-1, with TRBD2 matching 7 bases. Germline V CDR1 and CDR2: SGHRS, YFSETQ. Trimming cost V 0 bases and J 8 bases; bases outside gene matches: 8. This CDR3 contains 15 residues. As DNA, the CDR3 is TGCGCCAGCAGCTTGGCCACTAGCGTGGTGGATGAGCAGTTCTTC. Translated: CASSLATSVVDEQFF.

This clone has only a few counts. The chain links TRBV6-5 to TRBJ2-7; D unclear. The V end was cut by 2 bases, the J end by 4 bases, with 3 bases between. CDR1 is MNHEY and CDR2 is SVGAGI in the germline V gene. The CDR3 is 11 amino acids. CDR3 loop: CASSYQYEQYF. The CDR3 DNA reads TGTGCCAGCAGTTACCAATACGAGCAGTACTTC.

The chain combines TRBV30 with TRBJ1-1; TRBD1 matches 7 bases. Looked up from germline, CDR1 is GTSNPN and CDR2 is SVGIG (reference sequence). The V and J ends lost 7 bases and 1 base, in that order; junction bases with no gene match: 6. CDR3 length: 13 amino acids. The CDR3 spells CALKTGENTEAFF. In nucleotides, the CDR3 is TGTGCCTTGAAAACAGGGGAGAACACTGAAGCTTTCTTT.

The sample holds one count of this clone. This chain connects TRBV27 to TRBJ2-7; D is possibly TRBD1 or TRBD2 (5 bases each). V gave up 6 bases and J gave up 1 base, with 16 bases separating them. The CDR3 spans 15 residues. The germline CDR1 and CDR2 sequences are MNHEY and SMNVEV (reference sequence). The CDR3 protein is CASSTDRWGSYEQYF. Here the CDR3 DNA reads TGTGCCAGCAGCACAGACCGATGGGGGTCCTACGAGCAGTACTTC.

The J gene is TRBJ2-4, the V gene TRBV11-3, with TRBD2 as a possible D gene (6 bases). This CDR3 is 15 amino acids long. The germline CDR1 and CDR2 sequences are SGHNT and YENEEA. The germline V and J ends were trimmed by 4 bases and 7 bases, with 17 bases remaining between them. DNA for the CDR3: TGTGCCAGCAGCTACGAGGAGGGTGGGAGTAACATTCAGTACTTC. Its protein product is CASSYEEGGSNIQYF.

The chain uses TRBV2 and TRBJ2-2; D gene ambiguous. Per the germline V gene, CDR1 is SNHLY and CDR2 is FYNNEI. The V end was cut by 1 base, the J end by 3 bases, with 6 bases between. The CDR3 is 14 residues long. CDR3 nucleotides: TGTGCCAGCAGTGAAGGCGAGTACACCGGGGAGCTGTTTTTT. Translating it yields CASSEGEYTGELFF.

V and J are TRBV15 and TRBJ2-7, with TRBD2 identical over 9 bases. The CDR3 is made up of 15 amino acids. With V trimmed by 4 bases and J by 1 base, 5 bases remained unmatched. Germline CDR1 reads LNHNV; CDR2 reads YYDKDF (reference sequence). DNA of the CDR3: TGTGCCACCAGCAACATAGCGGGAGCGTCCTACGAGCAGTACTTC. This sequence encodes CATSNIAGASYEQYF. The whole variable domain, remainder taken from reference TRBV15 and TRBJ2-7, is DAMVIQNPRYQVTQFGKPVTLSCSQTLNHNVMYWYQQKSSQAPKLLFHYYDKDFNNEADTPDNFQSRRPNTSFCFLDIRSPGLGDTAMYLCATSNIAGASYEQYFGPGTRLTVT.

A remark on this clone: Other nucleotide sequences from this sample produce the same CDR3. The gene calls are TRBV29-1 and TRBJ1-5; no reliable D call. This CDR3 contains 13 residues. V was trimmed by 6 bases and J by 5 bases, leaving 14 bases between them. Germline V gives CDR1 SQVTM, CDR2 ANQGSEA. The CDR3 coding sequence is TGCAGCGTGGTGTCGGTTGGGGATCAGCCCCAGCATTTT. Translated: CSVVSVGDQPQHF.

This clone was observed once. The gene calls are TRBV6-1 and TRBJ1-1; D might be TRBD1 (5 bases). V was pared by 0 bases and J by 3 bases, with 14 bases between. The CDR3 consists of 16 residues. Germline assignment: CDR1 MNHNS and CDR2 SASEGT. The CDR3 coding sequence is TGTGCCAGCAGTGAAGCGGACAACGCCTGGGACACTGAAGCTTTCTTT. Protein product: CASSEADNAWDTEAFF.

This clone has a handful of counts. J is TRBJ2-7 and V is TRBV7-9; D unclear. Germline CDR1 and CDR2: SEHNR and FQNEAQ (reference sequence). V was clipped by 5 bases and J by 7 bases, with 12 bases between them. There are 12 residues in the CDR3. The CDR3 spells CASSTGGKEQYF. CDR3 bases: TGTGCCAGCAGCACCGGTGGGAAGGAGCAGTACTTC.

V is TRBV6-5 and J is TRBJ2-1, with D tentatively TRBD1 (7 bases). Trimming removed 2 bases at V and 7 bases at J, with 18 bases between. The CDR3 has 16 residues. The germline V gene has CDR1 MNHEY and CDR2 SVGAGI. CDR3 in amino acids: CASSYMMRDSRNEQFF. The CDR3 DNA sequence: TGTGCCAGCAGTTACATGATGCGGGACAGTAGGAATGAGCAGTTCTTC.

This clone turned up a few times. The chain carries TRBV15 and TRBJ2-7; D perhaps matches TRBD2 (6 bases). Germline V gives CDR1 LNHNV, CDR2 YYDKDF (reference sequence). V lost 1 base and J 0 bases, leaving 10 bases between the germline ends. This CDR3 contains 15 residues. The CDR3 nucleotides read TGTGCCACCAGCAGAGGTCGGGGGACCTCCTACGAGCAGTACTTC. Translating gives CATSRGRGTSYEQYF.

This clone was recorded a few times. V and J are TRBV27 and TRBJ2-1, with D perhaps matching TRBD2 (6 bases). CDR3 size: 12 residues. Trimming took 3 bases from V and 10 from J, leaving 10 bases between them. The germline V gene has CDR1 MNHEY and CDR2 SMNVEV (reference sequence). Here the CDR3 reads CASSFASGEQFF. The CDR3 coding sequence is TGTGCCAGCAGTTTCGCGAGCGGGGAGCAGTTCTTC.

This clone appeared a single time. The chain carries TRBV6-6 and TRBJ1-2; D not resolved. The V and J ends lost 0 bases and 4 bases respectively, with 9 bases between them. Germline values: CDR1 MNHNY, CDR2 SVGAGI (reference sequence). The CDR3 covers 14 residues. The CDR3 DNA follows: TGTGCCAGCAGTTACTCGATGGAGTCCTATGGCTACACCTTC. Its protein product is CASSYSMESYGYTF.

The rearrangement links TRBV12-5 to TRBJ2-3, with D possibly being TRBD2 (6 bases). There are 21 residues in the CDR3. V shed 4 bases and J shed 0 bases, with 29 bases lying between them. Germline values: CDR1 LGHNT, CDR2 FRNRAP. CDR3 amino acids: CASGSHAGSGRKVSSTDTQYF. For the CDR3, the DNA is TGTGCTAGTGGTTCGCATGCCGGAAGCGGGCGCAAAGTATCTAGCACAGATACGCAGTATTTT.

The CDR3 reads CASSTRQAPSNEQFF. CDR3 DNA sequence: TGTGCCAGCAGCACTCGACAGGCACCTTCCAATGAGCAGTTCTTC. This chain connects TRBV13 to TRBJ2-1; maybe TRBD1 (6 bases). Trimming shortened V by 5 bases and J by 6 bases, and 17 bases separated the two germline ends. This CDR3 comprises 15 residues. The germline V gene encodes CDR1 PRHDT and CDR2 FYEKMQ (reference sequence). The whole variable domain, filled in from reference TRBV13 and TRBJ2-1, reads AAGVIQSPRHLIKEKRETATLKCYPIPRHDTVYWYQQGPGQDPQFLISFYEKMQSDKGSIPDRFSAQQFSDYHSELNMSSLELGDSALYFCASSTRQAPSNEQFFGPGTRLTVL.